Only one count was recorded for the clone carrying this TCR beta chain. What it binds is not known. The data were produced by immunoSEQ multiplex PCR, yet TCRdb's version contains in-frame clones alone and is incomplete. The sample yields just under 60,000 clones, around 80% seen once. This sample stems from a study of vaccination effects on CD4 cells after COVID-19. Study results and caveats: Marked clonal contraction of both clone types appeared late after vaccination. Only a single clone (1 of 255 vaccine-induced clones in healthy vaccinees) cross-reacted with common cold coronaviruses.

Antigen-specific CD4+ T cells were expanded (with viral peptide pools) by the ViraFEST assay ahead of sequencing. Investigators separated out CD4+ T cells once around 10 days of culture had passed. Either the BNT162b2 or mRNA-1273 vaccine was given to participants in two doses. In germline, CDR1 is LNHNV, CDR2 YYDKDF (reference sequence). This CDR3 spans 14 amino acids. The ends were cut back, 0 bases at V and 5 bases at J, with 7 bases in the middle. The sequence came from a human donor who received a COVID-19 vaccine. Sequenced here: CD4+ T cells from PBMCs cultured with HCoV-OC43 spike peptides, sampled after COVID-19 vaccination. Subset defined: HCoV-OC43 spike overlapping peptide pool stimulation. This sequence joins TRBV15 and TRBJ1-4; TRBD1 is a possible D gene (5 bases). CDR3 protein: CATSRDRVNEKLFF. The DNA of the CDR3 is TGTGCCACCAGCAGAGACAGGGTGAATGAAAAACTGTTTTTT.